These 25 T cell receptor beta chains share one sample of origin, sequenced in a study of siplizumab effects on memory and regulatory T cells. Using immunoSEQ multiplex PCR, the repertoire was profiled, and TCRdb retains in-frame clones only, with some absent. The sample holds under 100,000 clones, around 94% seen once. The specimen was non-Treg CD4+ T cells sorted from blood. Source of these receptors: a human donor in good health.

The rearrangement uses TRBV30 and TRBJ1-2, with D possibly being TRBD1 (6 bases). The CDR3 has 14 amino acids. Trimming removed 0 bases from V and 8 bases from J, with 16 bases in between. CDR1 and CDR2 (germline): GTSNPN, SVGIG (reference sequence). The CDR3 loop reads CAWSVRGGQRGYTF. The CDR3 nucleotides are TGTGCCTGGAGTGTACGCGGGGGGCAGAGGGGCTACACCTTC.

Here the CDR3 reads CASSVDGATEAFF. As DNA, the CDR3 is TGTGCCAGCAGCGTAGATGGGGCCACTGAAGCTTTCTTT. This chain joins TRBV9 and TRBJ1-1, with a possible D match to TRBD1 (5 bases). Trimming removed 0 bases at V and 4 bases at J, with 7 bases between. Germline values: CDR1 SGDLS, CDR2 YYNGEE. CDR3 size: 13 residues.

V gene TRBV6-1 combines with J gene TRBJ2-2; D perhaps matches TRBD1 (6 bases). The CDR3 is 15 amino acids. Germline assignment: CDR1 MNHNS and CDR2 SASEGT. Trimming shortened V by 6 bases and J by 0 bases, and 11 bases separated the two germline ends. This CDR3 is CASRLGATNTGELFF. The CDR3 coding sequence is TGTGCCAGCAGACTGGGGGCTACGAACACCGGGGAGCTGTTTTTT.

The J gene is TRBJ1-3, the V gene TRBV25-1; D is undetermined. The CDR3 length is 14 residues. CDR1 and CDR2 (germline): MGHDK, SYGVNS. Deletions cut 5 bases from V and 0 bases from J, with 8 bases between. CDR3 protein: CASSPTLSGNTIYF. The CDR3, as DNA: TGTGCCAGCAGTCCAACCCTCTCTGGAAACACCATATATTTT.

This chain links TRBV28 with TRBJ1-2, with D unclear. Per germline, CDR1 MDHEN and CDR2 SYDVKM. V was clipped by 3 bases and J by 5 bases, with 7 bases between them. The CDR3 runs 12 residues. CDR3 region: CASSLGLYGYTF. The CDR3 DNA follows: TGTGCCAGCAGTTTGGGTCTTTATGGCTACACCTTC.

This clone was seen once. CDR3 residues: CASRPGRRTPMTGKLFF. CDR3 DNA: TGTGCCAGTAGGCCGGGACGCCGAACCCCCATGACGGGAAAACTGTTTTTT. This chain joins TRBV19 and TRBJ1-4, with a weak D call TRBD1 (5 bases). The CDR3 runs 17 residues. The germline V and J ends were trimmed by 6 bases and 10 bases, with 27 bases remaining between them. Germline values: CDR1 LNHDA, CDR2 SQIVND (reference sequence).

This clone was picked up a small number of times. The chain employs TRBV28 and TRBJ1-5, with D possibly TRBD1 on 5 matching bases. The CDR3 length is 14 residues. The V gene's germline CDR1 is MDHEN and CDR2 SYDVKM. Trimming pared 6 bases from V and 6 bases from J, leaving 15 bases between. The CDR3 here is CASRGPGRGQPQHF. CDR3 DNA sequence: TGTGCCAGCAGGGGACCGGGGAGAGGTCAGCCCCAGCATTTT.

The rearrangement links TRBV5-1 to TRBJ2-2, with 8 bases that match TRBD2. This CDR3 is built from 16 residues. The V gene's germline CDR1 is SGHRS and CDR2 YFSETQ. With 0 bases clipped from V and 2 bases from J, the junction kept 3 bases outside the gene matches. CDR3 residues: CASSLEAGVNTGELFF. CDR3 sequence (DNA): TGCGCCAGCAGCTTGGAAGCGGGAGTTAACACCGGGGAGCTGTTTTTT. The variable domain in full, completed from reference TRBV5-1 and TRBJ2-2, reads KAGVTQTPRYLIKTRGQQVTLSCSPISGHRSVSWYQQTPGQGLQFLFEYFSETQRNKGNFPGRFSGRQFSNSRSEMNVSTLELGDSALYLCASSLEAGVNTGELFFGEGSRLTVL.

This clone came up once. The gene calls are TRBV7-3 and TRBJ2-2, with D tentatively TRBD2 (6 bases). CDR3 length: 15 residues. Per the germline V gene, CDR1 is SGHTA and CDR2 is FQGTGA. V lost 5 bases and J 4 bases, leaving 14 bases between the germline ends. CDR3 DNA sequence: TGTGCCAGCAGCCCATTGGGGGGAGGCACCGGGGAGCTGTTTTTT. The encoded protein is CASSPLGGGTGELFF.

The rearrangement uses TRBV28 and TRBJ1-2; D unresolved. Germline V gene lookup returns CDR1 MDHEN and CDR2 SYDVKM. V lost 7 bases and J lost 2, with 11 bases in between. The CDR3 covers 13 residues. The CDR3 spells CASMTSENYGYTF. CDR3 in DNA: TGTGCCAGCATGACGTCAGAGAACTATGGCTACACCTTC.

V is TRBV10-3 and J is TRBJ1-6; possible D gene TRBD1, 6 bases. The CDR3 loop spans 14 amino acids. Germline CDR1 and CDR2: ENHRY and SYGVKD. V lost 8 bases to trimming and J lost 9 bases, with 17 bases between them. The chain's CDR3 is CAIGSSGHPSPLHF. As DNA, the CDR3 is TGTGCCATCGGGAGCTCGGGACATCCTTCACCCCTCCACTTT.

V gene TRBV4-1 combines with J gene TRBJ2-3, with D tentatively TRBD1 (6 bases). CDR1 is MGHRA, CDR2 YSYEKL, per germline. V lost 0 bases and J lost 3, with 13 bases in between. The CDR3 consists of 16 residues. The CDR3 protein is CASSQESRGTTDTQYF. CDR3 DNA sequence: TGCGCCAGCAGCCAAGAATCAAGGGGGACAACAGATACGCAGTATTTT.

The gene calls are TRBV14 and TRBJ2-1; the match to TRBD2 covers 8 bases. There are 16 residues in the CDR3. Germline CDR1 reads SGHDN; CDR2 reads FVKESK. V shed 1 base, J shed 0 bases, and the junction held 2 bases outside the gene matches. The chain's CDR3 is CASSQVLAASYNEQFF. The CDR3 DNA is TGTGCCAGCAGCCAAGTACTAGCGGCCTCCTACAATGAGCAGTTCTTC.

V is TRBV27 and J is TRBJ2-5; 8 bases are a match to TRBD2. V shed 8 bases, J shed 2 bases, and the junction held 4 bases outside the gene matches. The CDR3 is 13 amino acids. In germline, CDR1 is MNHEY, CDR2 SMNVEV (reference sequence). The CDR3 region is CASRTSGQETQYF. The CDR3 coding sequence is TGTGCCAGCCGAACTAGCGGTCAAGAGACCCAGTACTTC.

The V and J genes are TRBV29-1 and TRBJ1-1; D not certain. There are 12 residues in the CDR3. CDR1 is SQVTM and CDR2 is ANQGSEA in the germline V gene. The V end was cut by 2 bases, the J end by 5 bases, with 9 bases between. The CDR3 sequence: CSVEPTWTEAFF. The CDR3 coding sequence is TGCAGCGTTGAACCTACGTGGACTGAAGCTTTCTTT.

V gene TRBV5-1 combines with J gene TRBJ2-1; D is ambiguous. Germline CDR1 and CDR2: SGHRS and YFSETQ. The CDR3 has 16 amino acids. V was cut by 1 base and J by 0 bases, with 11 bases left in between. CDR3 nucleotides: TGCGCCAGCAGCTTGATTAATCGCGTCTCCTACAATGAGCAGTTCTTC. Translated, it gives CASSLINRVSYNEQFF.

V is TRBV6-4 and J is TRBJ2-3; no definite D call. V was cut by 2 bases and J by 8 bases, with 5 bases left in between. The CDR3 length is 11 residues. Per germline, CDR1 MRHNA and CDR2 SNTAGT. CDR3: CASSDHRTQYF. CDR3 DNA sequence: TGTGCCAGCAGTGACCATCGTACGCAGTATTTT.

The chain recombines TRBV30 with TRBJ1-5; perhaps TRBD1 as D (6 bases). The ends were cut back, 0 bases at V and 6 bases at J, with 6 bases in the middle. CDR1 and CDR2 from the germline V gene are GTSNPN and SVGIG (reference sequence). CDR3 size: 12 residues. The CDR3 protein is CAWSVQGQPQHF. In DNA, the CDR3 is TGTGCCTGGAGTGTACAGGGTCAGCCCCAGCATTTT.

V gene TRBV6-5 combines with J gene TRBJ2-1; no reliable D call. Germline-derived CDR1 and CDR2 are MNHEY and SVGAGI. The CDR3 consists of 14 residues. Trimming took 6 bases from V and 4 from J, leaving 13 bases between them. CDR3 sequence reads: CASSPRKGYNEQFF. For the CDR3, the DNA is TGTGCCAGCAGCCCTCGAAAGGGATACAATGAGCAGTTCTTC.

This rearrangement joins TRBV6-4 to TRBJ1-5; D remains ambiguous. Germline V CDR1 and CDR2: MRHNA, SNTAGT. V gave up 5 bases and J gave up 3 bases, with 8 bases separating them. The CDR3 totals 13 residues. The CDR3, as DNA: TGTGCCAGCAGTCCCGTCCCCAATCAGCCCCAGCATTTT. Protein: CASSPVPNQPQHF.

This chain uses TRBV29-1 with TRBJ2-3, with D uncertain. CDR1 is SQVTM, CDR2 ANQGSEA, per germline. Between the trimmed V and J ends, which lost 5 bases and 5 bases, there was a span of 8 bases. CDR3 length equals 11 residues. The CDR3 region is CSVIPGDTQYF. CDR3 in DNA: TGCAGCGTTATACCCGGAGATACGCAGTATTTT.

This chain joins TRBV19 and TRBJ2-1; TRBD2 aligns across 10 bases. J gave up 10 bases and V 3 bases, and 9 bases lay outside the gene matches. The CDR3 is 15 residues long. The germline V gene has CDR1 LNHDA and CDR2 SQIVND (reference sequence). CDR3 coding DNA: TGTGCCAGTAGTATGCGACTAGCGGGTACGGAAGAGCAGTTCTTC. Translating it yields CASSMRLAGTEEQFF.

This chain joins TRBV15 and TRBJ2-2, with TRBD1 identical over 10 bases. Looked up from germline, CDR1 is LNHNV and CDR2 is YYDKDF (reference sequence). The V gene end was trimmed by 4 bases and the J gene end by 0 bases; junction bases not matched to a gene: 8. This CDR3 has 18 residues. The CDR3 reads CATSKRDRGSANTGELFF. CDR3 in DNA: TGTGCCACCAGCAAGAGGGACAGGGGTTCCGCGAACACCGGGGAGCTGTTTTTT.

In its sample, this clone was seen once. This chain connects TRBV19 to TRBJ2-2; D might be TRBD2 (7 bases). Trimming removed 6 bases at V and 4 bases at J, with 21 bases between. Looked up from germline, CDR1 is LNHDA and CDR2 is SQIVND (reference sequence). This CDR3 region has 17 residues. CDR3 DNA: TGTGCCAGTAGAAAGAGGGGGGGCGCGAGGGGCACCGGGGAGCTGTTTTTT. It codes for CASRKRGGARGTGELFF.

The chain is built from TRBV18 and TRBJ2-1; a possible D gene is TRBD2 (5 bases). The CDR3 extends over 13 amino acids. Looked up from germline, CDR1 is KGHSH and CDR2 is LQKENI. The V and J ends lost 3 bases and 6 bases respectively, with 9 bases between them. The CDR3 DNA sequence: TGTGCCAGCTCACCGAGGGTCTTCAATGAGCAGTTCTTC. Protein sequence: CASSPRVFNEQFF. Combining the CDR3 with reference TRBV18 and TRBJ2-1 gives the whole variable domain NAGVMQNPRHLVRRRGQEARLRCSPMKGHSHVYWYRQLPEEGLKFMVYLQKENIIDESGMPKERFSAEFPKEGPSILRIQQVVRGDSAAYFCASSPRVFNEQFFGPGTRLTVL.